This T cell receptor beta chain was sequenced in a study of cytomegalovirus exposure and HLA in healthy donors. Overall study results and limits: In vitro testing confirmed a few CMV-associated chains as specific for CMV antigens. According to a subsequent analysis, TCR clusters from the first cohort were inclined to appear together in the 120 validation repertoires.

This CDR3 is 14 amino acids long. Germline V lookup: CDR1 GTSNPN, CDR2 SVGIG (reference sequence). Trimming stripped 5 bases from V and 3 bases from J, with 16 bases between. Produced via immunoSEQ multiplex PCR; TCRdb's table is partial and in-frame only. The sample records a few hundred thousand clones, 75% to 90% being singletons. This clone occurred once. As yet, its antigen is unknown. The TCR was taken from a woman between 18 and 29 years old in good health and CMV-seronegative. The chain carries TRBV30 and TRBJ1-1; the D gene is possibly TRBD1 (5 bases). The sequencing sample was made of PBMCs. The CDR3 here is CAWGLRGRDTEAFF. CDR3 nucleotide sequence: TGTGCCTGGGGCCTGCGGGGCAGGGACACTGAAGCTTTCTTT.